One sample yielded the 10 T cell receptor beta chains listed below, sequenced in a study of spatial heterogeneity in lung cancer. This sample's time point: sample taken at primary tumor resection. TCRdb re-derived calls from the 5' RACE reads in MiXCR, one entry per CDR3 protein. The table has roughly 6,100 distinct CDR3 sequences, about 13% seen once. The sample consisted of normal lung tissue next to the tumor, taken at surgery. The receptors stem from a female donor with early-stage non-small cell lung cancer.

In its sample, this clonotype was seen a few times. V is TRBV7-2 and J is TRBJ1-5; TRBD1 aligns across 8 bases. With 2 bases clipped from V and 4 bases from J, the junction kept 7 bases outside the gene matches. Germline V CDR1 and CDR2: SGHTA, FQGNSA. The CDR3 consists of 16 residues. The CDR3 loop reads CASSLQGASKNQPQHF. CDR3 DNA: TGTGCCAGCAGCTTACAGGGGGCCAGCAAAAATCAGCCCCAGCATTTT. Based on the CDR3 plus reference TRBV7-2 and TRBJ1-5, the full variable domain is GAGVSQSPSNKVTEKGKDVELRCDPISGHTALYWYRQSLGQGLEFLIYFQGNSAPDKSGLPSDRFSAERTGGSVSTLTIQRTQQEDSAVYLCASSLQGASKNQPQHFGDGTRLSIL.

This clonotype was counted ten times or more. The chain employs TRBV10-3 and TRBJ2-7; D possibly corresponds to TRBD2 (5 bases). Trimming stripped 7 bases from V and 5 bases from J, with 15 bases between. Germline V gene lookup returns CDR1 ENHRY and CDR2 SYGVKD. This CDR3 has 13 residues. The CDR3 is CAITSEAFHEQYV. As DNA, the CDR3 is TGTGCCATCACCTCGGAGGCATTCCACGAGCAGTACGTC.

This clonotype has at least ten counts. V usage is TRBV28 and J usage is TRBJ2-3, with D perhaps matching TRBD2 (6 bases). Germline CDR1 and CDR2: MDHEN and SYDVKM. V was clipped by 7 bases and J by 1 base, with 12 bases between them. This CDR3 contains 14 residues. The DNA for the CDR3 is TGTGCCAGCATGACTAGGTCGGGCACAGATACGCAGTATTTT. Amino acids: CASMTRSGTDTQYF.

Relative to its sample, this clonotype is medium-sized (0.01 to 0.1%). The rearrangement links TRBV12-3 or TRBV12-4 to TRBJ1-1; no reliable D call. Trimming removed 5 bases at V and 11 bases at J, with 12 bases between. The CDR3 length is 11 residues. CDR3 coding DNA: TGTGCCAGCAGTACAAATCGGCGCGCTTTCTTT. Residues: CASSTNRRAFF.

This clonotype was observed a few times. CDR3 region: CASTLTGGNTIYF. The CDR3, as DNA: TGTGCCAGCACCCTTACGGGCGGAAACACCATATATTTT. V is TRBV28 and J is TRBJ1-3; D unclear. The CDR3 covers 13 residues. The V gene lost 7 bases and the J gene lost 4 bases, with 11 bases spanning the gap. The germline CDR1 and CDR2 sequences are MDHEN and SYDVKM.

This clonotype was detected ten times or more. V gene TRBV11-1 combines with J gene TRBJ1-1; D call uncertain. The V end was cut by 7 bases, the J end by 2 bases, with 14 bases between. Germline CDR1 SGHAT, CDR2 FQDESV (reference sequence). The CDR3 has 14 residues. CDR3: CASKLPTPNTEAFF. CDR3 sequence (DNA): TGTGCCAGCAAACTACCGACGCCCAACACTGAAGCTTTCTTT.

This clonotype is judged medium-sized. This chain links TRBV3-1 with TRBJ2-1; perhaps TRBD1 as D (6 bases). The germline V gene encodes CDR1 LGHDT and CDR2 YNNKEL (reference sequence). The CDR3 runs to 12 residues. Trimming took off 7 bases at V and 5 bases at J, with 9 bases between the two ends. The CDR3 sequence is CASTSGDNEQFF. In DNA, the CDR3 is TGTGCCAGCACCTCAGGGGACAATGAGCAGTTCTTC.

Relative to its sample, this clonotype is large. The chain is built from TRBV6-2 or TRBV6-3 and TRBJ2-1; perhaps TRBD2 as D (5 bases). CDR1 MNHEY and CDR2 SVGEGT come from the germline V gene. V shed 7 bases and J shed 4 bases, with 23 bases lying between them. This CDR3 has 17 amino acids. The DNA of the CDR3 is TGTGCCAGCACAGGCGTCGTAGGAGGATTTCGGTACAATGAGCAGTTCTTC. Protein sequence: CASTGVVGGFRYNEQFF.

This clonotype is termed medium-sized. This chain links TRBV6-1 with TRBJ1-1, with unresolved D. The germline CDR1 and CDR2 sequences are MNHNS and SASEGT. Deletions cut 8 bases from V and 2 bases from J, with 15 bases between. CDR3 length equals 14 residues. In DNA, the CDR3 is TGTGCCAGCTCCGCCCGGCGGGATAACACTGAAGCTTTCTTT. Its protein is CASSARRDNTEAFF.

V is TRBV6-5 and J is TRBJ2-6; D is uncertain. CDR1 and CDR2 from the germline V gene are MNHEY and SVGAGI. The V gene lost 0 bases and the J gene lost 0 bases, with 6 bases spanning the gap. There are 16 residues in the CDR3. The DNA of the CDR3 is TGTGCCAGCAGTTACTCGACAAACTCTGGGGCCAACGTCCTGACTTTC. Protein: CASSYSTNSGANVLTF.